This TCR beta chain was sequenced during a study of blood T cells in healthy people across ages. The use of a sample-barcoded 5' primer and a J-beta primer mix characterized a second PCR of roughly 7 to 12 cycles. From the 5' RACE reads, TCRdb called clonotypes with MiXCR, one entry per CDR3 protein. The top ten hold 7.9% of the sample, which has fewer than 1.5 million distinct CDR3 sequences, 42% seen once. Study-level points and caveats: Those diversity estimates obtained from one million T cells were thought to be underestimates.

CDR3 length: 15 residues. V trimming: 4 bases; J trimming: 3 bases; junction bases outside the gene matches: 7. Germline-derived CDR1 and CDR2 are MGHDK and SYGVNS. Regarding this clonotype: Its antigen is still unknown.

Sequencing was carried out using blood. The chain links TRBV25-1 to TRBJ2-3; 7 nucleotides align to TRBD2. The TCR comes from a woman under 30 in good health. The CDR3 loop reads CASSASLAATDTQYF. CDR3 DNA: TGTGCCAGCAGTGCGTCCCTAGCGGCTACAGATACGCAGTATTTT.